This entry concerns a single T cell receptor beta chain. Its cognate antigen is unknown. This may stem from a read error, because a much larger clone lies one nucleotide away. This library used roughly 370 ng RNA and molecular barcoded adaptors spanning alpha/delta and beta/gamma chains. Each CDR3 protein is one row after TCRdb ran MiXCR on the reads. The sample has about 47,000 distinct CDR3 sequences, approximately 12% seen once. This sample was taken from a study of read filtering for tumor transcriptome and immune sequencing. Study-wide results and limits: IR-seq and RNA-seq agreed better without single-read clonotypes.

This CDR3 comprises 12 residues. Germline V lookup: CDR1 GTSNPN, CDR2 SVGIG (reference sequence). The chain has TRBV30 and TRBJ1-2; no clear D. The sequencing sample was made of a population of CD138-negative cells sorted from bone marrow. The receptor was isolated from a donor at least 40 years old with multiple myeloma. Written as DNA, the CDR3 is TGTGCCAGGAGTCCCGGAATTTATGGCTACACCTTC. Its translation: CARSPGIYGYTF.